This TCR beta chain derives from a study of blood T cell repertoires in COVID-19. Study overall: Both acute and convalescent COVID-19 samples were obtained from the United States, Italy and Spain. PBMCs, B-cell-depleted T cells, or T cells were the source of the cDNA or gDNA that made up the material.

Germline assignment: CDR1 SGHNT and CDR2 YENEEA. Germline trimming cut 4 bases from V and 8 bases from J; bases unmatched to any gene: 8. CDR3 length: 14 amino acids. This clone was seen only a few times. Original handling: Estimates of nucleated cell counts were drawn from the amplification of reference gene primers. Clones were sequenced by immunoSEQ multiplex PCR, and TCRdb holds only the in-frame ones, with some missing. V, J and clone size were drawn from that table, and D and trimming were deduced from the DNA. The sample has 200,000 to 250,000 clones, around three quarters seen once; the top ten hold around 7.3%.

This receptor was identified in a woman in her 70s with acute or convalescent COVID-19. The V gene is TRBV11-3, the J gene TRBJ1-3; 7 positions match TRBD1. The sequenced sample consisted of peripheral blood. The CDR3 nucleotides read TGTGCCAGCAGCTCGACCGACAGGGCGGACACCATATATTTT. This gives the protein CASSSTDRADTIYF. Together with reference TRBV11-3 and TRBJ1-3, the CDR3 gives the full variable domain: EAGVVQSPRYKIIEKKQPVAFWCNPISGHNTLYWYLQNLGQGPELLIRYENEEAVDDSQLPKDRFSAERLKGVDSTLKIQPAELGDSAVYLCASSSTDRADTIYFGEGSWLTVV.